This T cell receptor (beta chain) stems from a study of blood T cells in healthy people across ages. Across the whole study: About one barcoded beta molecule per two T cells was the capture yield of template switching.

This clonotype came up many times. The antigen is not known. This CDR3 is built from 14 residues. Germline trimming cut 5 bases from V and 7 bases from J; bases unmatched to any gene: 5. Germline CDR1 is SGHRS and CDR2 is YFSETQ. General study findings and limits: Changes seen in expanded clonotypes were possibly confounded by donor CMV status left unknown.

Using a J-beta primer mix together with a sample-barcoded 5' primer, a second PCR was run for roughly 6 to 12 cycles. Paired-end reads containing CDR3 totaled no fewer than 2.5 million for each sample. TCRdb re-analysed the 5' RACE reads in MiXCR, keeping a single row per CDR3 protein. The data show roughly 1,500,000 distinct CDR3 sequences, about 32% seen once. It was approximately 9 milliliters of peripheral blood that were drawn from each donor. The TCR comes from a woman aged 25 to 45 in good health. The rearrangement links TRBV5-1 to TRBJ2-7, with 14 bases that match TRBD2. Material for sequencing was blood. The CDR3 reads CASRPGLAGEEQYF. DNA of the CDR3: TGCGCCAGCAGACCGGGACTAGCGGGAGAAGAGCAGTACTTC.